These 27 T cell receptor beta chains were all obtained from the same sample, sequenced in a study of T cells in tumors after PD-1 blockade. Using immunoSEQ multiplex PCR, the repertoire was profiled, and TCRdb retains in-frame clones only, with some absent. The repertoire has 45,000 to 60,000 clones, approximately 79% of them found once; the top ten carry about 9%. The sample in question was PBMCs, obtained before anti-PD-1 therapy. Receptor source: a human donor with advanced basal cell or squamous cell carcinoma (not recorded which).

The chain is built from TRBV28 and TRBJ1-5; D is undetermined. The CDR3 totals 14 residues. Trimming cost V 5 bases and J 6 bases, with 14 bases left between them. Germline V gives CDR1 MDHEN, CDR2 SYDVKM. The CDR3 spells CASSPPVRVQPQHF. The CDR3 nucleotides are TGTGCCAGCAGTCCCCCGGTCCGAGTTCAGCCCCAGCATTTT.

The rearrangement uses TRBV3-1 (or the pseudogene TRBV3-2) and TRBJ2-7, with a possible D match to TRBD1 (5 bases). The CDR3 has 14 amino acids. In germline, CDR1 is LGHDT, CDR2 YNNKEL (reference sequence). The V end was cut by 4 bases, the J end by 5 bases, with 15 bases between. In DNA form, the CDR3 reads TGTGCCAGCAGCCCTTGGGGCTTGATCAACGAGCAGTACTTC. It is translated as CASSPWGLINEQYF.

This CDR3 is CASSRWRDRSGELFF. In nucleotides, the CDR3 is TGTGCCAGCAGTCGATGGCGGGACAGGTCCGGGGAGCTGTTTTTT. This rearrangement joins TRBV11-3 to TRBJ2-2; 8 bases agree with TRBD1. V lost 6 bases to trimming and J lost 6 bases; unmatched junction nucleotides: 9. This CDR3 contains 15 residues. CDR1 SGHNT and CDR2 YENEEA come from the germline V gene.

This clone was seen only a few times. The CDR3 sequence is CASSITSGGETQYF. DNA of the CDR3: TGTGCCAGCAGCATTACTAGCGGGGGAGAGACCCAGTACTTC. The chain is built from TRBV7-3 and TRBJ2-5, with 11 bases aligning to TRBD2. The trim removed 5 bases at V and 4 bases at J, leaving 3 bases unmatched. This CDR3 is built from 14 residues. Germline V lookup: CDR1 SGHTA, CDR2 FQGTGA.

This chain links TRBV4-2 with TRBJ1-2; TRBD1 matches 7 bases. The CDR3 length is 16 residues. The germline gives CDR1 LGHNA, CDR2 YNFKEQ. V was clipped by 2 bases and J by 0 bases; unmatched bases: 6. The chain's CDR3 is CASSQTGTASNYGYTF. The CDR3 DNA reads as TGTGCCAGCAGCCAAACCGGGACAGCCTCTAACTATGGCTACACCTTC.

The chain joins TRBV28 to TRBJ1-6; 8 bases line up with TRBD1. J lost 6 bases, V lost 2 bases, and 6 bases had no gene match. Looked up from germline, CDR1 is MDHEN and CDR2 is SYDVKM. This CDR3 comprises 16 residues. CDR3 amino acids: CASSLPDRGGNSPLHF. In DNA form, the CDR3 reads TGTGCCAGCAGTTTACCCGACAGGGGTGGTAATTCACCCCTCCACTTT.

The CDR3 DNA is TGTGCCATCAGTGATTCGGACAGGGCGAGCTCCTACGAGCAGTACTTC. Translated: CAISDSDRASSYEQYF. V gene TRBV10-3 combines with J gene TRBJ2-7; TRBD1 aligns across 8 bases. This CDR3 spans 16 amino acids. Germline V lookup: CDR1 ENHRY, CDR2 SYGVKD. With V trimmed by 3 bases and J by 0 bases, 7 bases remained unmatched.

This clone was observed many times. The chain joins TRBV5-8 to TRBJ2-7; D remains ambiguous. V lost 0 bases and J lost 0, with 4 bases in between. CDR1 and CDR2 from the germline V gene are SGHTS and YDEGEE. The CDR3 spans 13 residues. The CDR3 DNA follows: TGTGCCAGCAGCTTGGACCCCTCCTACGAGCAGTACTTC. It yields the protein CASSLDPSYEQYF.

The chain has TRBV4-1 and TRBJ2-4; 9 bases fit TRBD2. V trimming: 1 base; J trimming: 2 bases; junction bases outside the gene matches: 12. The CDR3 is made up of 19 amino acids. Germline CDR1 is MGHRA and CDR2 is YSYEKL. Here the CDR3 DNA reads TGCGCCAGCAGCCAAGGGGGAGTCCGCGGGAGGGCAACCAAAAACATTCAGTACTTC. Translated, it gives CASSQGGVRGRATKNIQYF.

V gene TRBV5-4 combines with J gene TRBJ2-3; 7 nucleotides align to TRBD2. CDR1 SGHNT and CDR2 YYREEE come from the germline V gene (reference sequence). There are 14 residues in the CDR3. V lost 6 bases and J lost 1; bases outside the gene matches: 5. This CDR3 reads CASTPGGGTDTQYF. CDR3 nucleotide sequence: TGTGCCAGCACGCCTGGGGGGGGCACAGATACGCAGTATTTT.

This clone occurred a few times. The gene calls are TRBV25-1 and TRBJ1-5, with D perhaps TRBD1 (5 bases). The length of the CDR3 is 13 residues. V was shortened by 5 bases and J by 3 bases, with 8 bases between the two germline ends. CDR1 and CDR2 (germline): MGHDK, SYGVNS. The CDR3 here is CASSQGNNQPQHF. CDR3 sequence (DNA): TGTGCCAGCAGTCAGGGTAACAATCAGCCCCAGCATTTT.

This sequence joins TRBV29-1 and TRBJ2-5; 8 bases are a match to TRBD1. CDR3 size: 15 residues. Germline CDR1 SQVTM, CDR2 ANQGSEA. V lost 7 bases, J lost 5 bases, and 15 bases stayed unmatched. CDR3 bases: TGCAGCGAGAGTCTGATTGGACAGGGAGACGAGACCCAGTACTTC. It is translated as CSESLIGQGDETQYF.

The genes are TRBV2 and TRBJ1-1; 12 bases are a match to TRBD1. The V segment lost 6 bases and the J segment 2 bases; nucleotides outside the gene matches: 4. Germline CDR1 is SNHLY and CDR2 is FYNNEI. The CDR3 is 15 residues long. CDR3 nucleotide sequence: TGTGCCAGCAGACGGGACAGGGGGCTTAACACTGAAGCTTTCTTT. Protein sequence: CASRRDRGLNTEAFF.

This clone came up once. The gene calls are TRBV7-8 and TRBJ2-7, with D perhaps assigned TRBD1 or TRBD2 (7 bases each). Trimming removed 7 bases from V and 7 bases from J, with 20 bases in between. Germline V gives CDR1 SGHVS, CDR2 FQNEAQ. The length of the CDR3 is 14 residues. The CDR3 loop is CASTPRARGGEQYF. DNA for the CDR3: TGTGCCAGCACCCCCAGGGCCAGGGGGGGGGAGCAGTACTTC.

The chain recombines TRBV4-1 with TRBJ1-3; D gene uncertain. This CDR3 is 16 amino acids long. Trimming shortened V by 0 bases and J by 0 bases, and 9 bases separated the two germline ends. CDR1 and CDR2 (germline): MGHRA, YSYEKL. The CDR3 spells CASSQDRQVSGNTIYF. The CDR3 nucleotides are TGCGCCAGCAGCCAAGATAGGCAGGTCTCTGGAAACACCATATATTTT.

The chain carries TRBV6-1 and TRBJ2-1; D unclear. This CDR3 contains 14 residues. V dropped 7 bases and J dropped 2 bases, with 12 bases sitting between them. Per the germline V gene, CDR1 is MNHNS and CDR2 is SASEGT. The CDR3 DNA sequence: TGTGCCAGCACCCCGACGGAAACCTACAATGAGCAGTTCTTC. It is translated as CASTPTETYNEQFF.

This clone has more than one count but fewer than ten. The CDR3 sequence is CASSRRPVARETQYF. As DNA, the CDR3 is TGTGCCAGCAGCCGAAGACCAGTAGCGAGGGAGACCCAGTACTTC. V gene TRBV3-1 (or the pseudogene TRBV3-2) combines with J gene TRBJ2-5, with D possibly being TRBD2 (5 bases). From germline, CDR1 is LGHDT and CDR2 YNNKEL (reference sequence). V dropped 4 bases and J dropped 5 bases, with 17 bases sitting between them. CDR3 length: 15 amino acids.

This clone has more than one count but fewer than ten. The CDR3 nucleotides read TGCGCCAGCAGCTTGGATCTAGGCTTTGACGAGCAGTACTTC. Protein sequence: CASSLDLGFDEQYF. The rearrangement joins TRBV5-1 to TRBJ2-7, with D unresolved. Germline assignment: CDR1 SGHRS and CDR2 YFSETQ. This CDR3 contains 14 residues. V gave up 0 bases and J gave up 5 bases, with 12 bases separating them.

J is TRBJ2-1 and V is TRBV7-6; no firm D call. From germline, CDR1 is SGHVS and CDR2 FNYEAQ. Deletions cut 5 bases from V and 0 bases from J, with 11 bases between. This CDR3 is 15 amino acids long. CDR3: CASSVDTSSYNEQFF. The CDR3 DNA sequence: TGTGCCAGCAGCGTCGACACGAGCTCCTACAATGAGCAGTTCTTC. The full variable domain, in which reference TRBV7-6 and TRBJ2-1 provide the parts outside the CDR3, is GAGVSQSPRYKVTKRGQDVALRCDPISGHVSLYWYRQALGQGPEFLTYFNYEAQQDKSGLPNDRFSAERPEGSISTLTIQRTEQRDSAMYRCASSVDTSSYNEQFFGPGTRLTVL.

The genes are TRBV29-1 and TRBJ1-2, with D uncertain. V shed 7 bases and J shed 8 bases, with 14 bases lying between them. The length of the CDR3 is 11 residues. Germline-derived CDR1 and CDR2 are SQVTM and ANQGSEA. The CDR3 is CSAQEGWGYTF. The DNA of the CDR3 is TGCAGCGCTCAGGAGGGTTGGGGCTACACCTTC.

The chain couples TRBV19 to TRBJ2-3; 9 bases line up with TRBD2. Germline lookup yields CDR1 LNHDA and CDR2 SQIVND (reference sequence). V was clipped by 6 bases and J by 0 bases; unmatched bases: 10. There are 17 residues in the CDR3. CDR3 sequence: CASRGVAGEASTDTQYF. CDR3 bases: TGTGCCAGTAGGGGGGTAGCGGGGGAGGCTAGCACAGATACGCAGTATTTT. Together with reference TRBV19 and TRBJ2-3, the CDR3 gives the full variable domain: DGGITQSPKYLFRKEGQNVTLSCEQNLNHDAMYWYRQDPGQGLRLIYYSQIVNDFQKGDIAEGYSVSREKKESFPLTVTSAQKNPTAFYLCASRGVAGEASTDTQYFGPGTRLTVL.

The genes are TRBV2 and TRBJ1-1, with a tentative D call TRBD1 (6 bases). The germline V gene encodes CDR1 SNHLY and CDR2 FYNNEI. The germline V and J ends were trimmed by 6 bases and 8 bases, with 13 bases remaining between them. The CDR3 length is 12 residues. The CDR3 is CASRDHRAEAFF. The CDR3 DNA reads TGTGCCAGCAGAGACCACAGGGCCGAAGCTTTCTTT.

The rearrangement uses TRBV3-1 (or the pseudogene TRBV3-2) and TRBJ2-5, with D perhaps matching TRBD1 (6 bases). There are 13 residues in the CDR3. V lost 1 base to trimming and J lost 6 bases, with 9 bases between them. Germline values: CDR1 LGHDT, CDR2 YNNKEL (reference sequence). The CDR3 protein is CASSQGRGQTQYF. The CDR3 nucleotides read TGTGCCAGCAGCCAAGGCAGGGGACAGACCCAGTACTTC.

J is TRBJ2-1 and V is TRBV9, with D hard to call. The germline V gene has CDR1 SGDLS and CDR2 YYNGEE. This CDR3 is 11 amino acids long. The V and J ends lost 0 bases and 10 bases respectively, with 5 bases between them. The CDR3 region is CASSVASEQFF. CDR3 bases: TGTGCCAGCAGCGTAGCGTCCGAGCAGTTCTTC.

The chain joins TRBV28 to TRBJ2-1; 10 bases are a match to TRBD2. The germline CDR1 and CDR2 sequences are MDHEN and SYDVKM. J lost 5 bases, V lost 6 bases, and 4 bases had no gene match. CDR3 length equals 14 residues. CDR3 protein: CASRLAGDDNEQFF. CDR3 DNA: TGTGCCAGCAGGCTAGCGGGAGACGACAATGAGCAGTTCTTC.

The chain employs TRBV7-9 and TRBJ2-7, with a weak D call TRBD1 (6 bases). V was pared by 3 bases and J by 2 bases, with 11 bases between. This CDR3 spans 14 amino acids. The germline V gene has CDR1 SEHNR and CDR2 FQNEAQ (reference sequence). CDR3 sequence (DNA): TGTGCCAGCAGCTTCGGGACAAGCACCTACGAGCAGTACTTC. The encoded protein is CASSFGTSTYEQYF.

J is TRBJ2-2 and V is TRBV5-4; D is undetermined. Germline assignment: CDR1 SGHNT and CDR2 YYREEE (reference sequence). V gave up 4 bases and J gave up 7 bases, with 11 bases separating them. CDR3 length equals 13 residues. The CDR3 reads CASSTGFDGELFF. The CDR3 bases are TGTGCCAGCAGCACCGGGTTTGACGGGGAGCTGTTTTTT.